This is a list of T cell receptor beta chains from one sample in a study of T cell responses to AZD1222 COVID-19 vaccine. Sequencing was performed with immunoSEQ multiplex PCR; in TCRdb, only in-frame clones are kept and a portion is missing. The sample lists 150,000 or so clones, about 93% seen once, with around 3.8% in the top ten. Sequenced material: peripheral blood, taken on day 0 of AZD1222 vaccination. The receptors here all came from an adult in good health. The CDR3 runs from the conserved cysteine through the conserved F or W. A D gene is named only where the DNA matches it firmly. Only part of the rows carry a size: once, few, many, or a class if the clone is expanded.

V	size	J	D	DNA	CDR3
TRBV9	.	TRBJ2-2	TRBD2	TGTGCCAGCAGCGTGAGACTAGCGGGAAACACCGGGGAGCTGTTTTTT	CASSVRLAGNTGELFF
TRBV19	.	TRBJ2-2	TRBD1	TGTGCCAGTAGTAGGGGTAGACAGGGGGCCGGGGAGCTGTTTTTT	CASSRGRQGAGELFF
TRBV5-6	.	TRBJ1-5	.	TGTGCCAGCAGCTTAGACCCTGGGGGGCAGCCCCAGCATTTT	CASSLDPGGQPQHF
TRBV2	.	TRBJ1-4	.	TGTGCCAGCAGAGCACAGGGAATTGGGGAAAAACTGTTTTTT	CASRAQGIGEKLFF
TRBV6-2/TRBV6-3	.	TRBJ1-3	.	TGTGCCAGCAGTTACTCGATTACAGGTTTGGGCGGAAACACCATATATTTT	CASSYSITGLGGNTIYF
TRBV4-1	.	TRBJ1-1	.	TGCGCCAGCAGCCCCAGAATAGCCGCCGGCACTGAAGCTTTCTTT	CASSPRIAAGTEAFF
TRBV5-1	.	TRBJ2-1	.	TGCGCCAGCAGCTCTAGAGACAGGTCCTCCTACAATGAGCAGTTCTTC	CASSSRDRSSYNEQFF
TRBV5-5	once	TRBJ2-7	.	TGTGCCAGCAGCTTGGGCCTATACGAGCAGTACTTC	CASSLGLYEQYF
TRBV20-1	.	TRBJ2-2	.	TGCAGTGCTAGTCGCGGGAACACCGGGGAGCTGTTTTTT	CSASRGNTGELFF
TRBV12-5	.	TRBJ2-1	.	TGTGCTAGTGGCCCGGGAGTGGAGCAGTTCTTC	CASGPGVEQFF
TRBV7-9	.	TRBJ1-2	.	TGTGCCAGCAGCTCCCCCCCGATATATGGCTACACCTTC	CASSSPPIYGYTF
TRBV20-1	.	TRBJ2-7	TRBD1	TGCAGTGCGAGTGACAGGGGGGGTTCCTACGAGCAGTACTTC	CSASDRGGSYEQYF
TRBV5-6	.	TRBJ2-5	.	TGTGCCAGCAGCGGGGCATTGCAGGGCCGACTCCAAGAGACCCAGTACTTC	CASSGALQGRLQETQYF
TRBV7-9	.	TRBJ1-2	.	TGTGCCAGCAGCTTAGCGACAGAAGGCGGCTACACCTTC	CASSLATEGGYTF
TRBV5-4	.	TRBJ1-3	.	TGTGCCAGCAGCTCCTCGCGGCGCTCTGGAAACACCATATATTTT	CASSSSRRSGNTIYF
TRBV5-1	.	TRBJ1-1	.	TGCGCCAGCAGCCTCAGGGGAGGCACTGAAGCTTTCTTT	CASSLRGGTEAFF
TRBV5-1	.	TRBJ2-5	.	TGCGCCAGCAGCACGGCCGTGGGGGAGACCCAGTACTTC	CASSTAVGETQYF
TRBV28	once	TRBJ2-7	.	TGTGCCAGCAGTACCGTGAATTTCTACGAGCAGTACTTC	CASSTVNFYEQYF
TRBV10-2	.	TRBJ1-2	.	TGCGCCAGCAGTGACTCTAGGGGCAGATTCTTCTATGGCTACACCTTC	CASSDSRGRFFYGYTF
TRBV9	.	TRBJ1-1	.	TGTGCCAGCAGCGAAAATCAAGGGTGGGGCACTGAAGCTTTCTTT	CASSENQGWGTEAFF
TRBV2	.	TRBJ2-6	.	TGTGCCGCCCCTGGGGGATTCAGTTCTGGGGCCAACGTCCTGACTTTC	CAAPGGFSSGANVLTF
TRBV27	.	TRBJ2-3	TRBD2	TGTGCCAGCAAGGTAGCGGGAGGATCAGATACGCAGTATTTT	CASKVAGGSDTQYF
TRBV19	.	TRBJ2-3	TRBD2	TGTGCCAGTAGATTAGCGGGAGAGTTAGGAGCGCAGTATTTT	CASRLAGELGAQYF
TRBV14	.	TRBJ1-1	.	TGTGCCAGCAGCCACCGTGAAGGGGGGATGAACACTGAAGCTTTCTTT	CASSHREGGMNTEAFF
TRBV19	.	TRBJ2-7	.	TGTGCCAGTAGTGCCCTGGGGACGGGGTATTACGAGCAGTACTTC	CASSALGTGYYEQYF
TRBV18	.	TRBJ1-2	.	TGTGCCAGCTCACCACCGCCCCTCACAGGGATTTCGGGCTACACCTTC	CASSPPPLTGISGYTF
TRBV5-1	.	TRBJ2-7	TRBD1	TGCGCCAGCAGCCCAAAGAGGACAGGAGCTTACGAGCAGTACTTC	CASSPKRTGAYEQYF
TRBV27	.	TRBJ2-4	TRBD2	TGTGCCAGCAGAAACTTCAGGGAGGGCAAAAACATTCAGTACTTC	CASRNFREGKNIQYF
TRBV5-1	.	TRBJ1-3	.	TGCGCCAGCAGCCCGGGGGAGCAGGCTACTGGAAACACCATATATTTT	CASSPGEQATGNTIYF
TRBV11-3	.	TRBJ2-1	TRBD2	TGTGCCAGCAGCCCCGCTAGCGGGAGTTACAATGAGCAGTTCTTC	CASSPASGSYNEQFF
TRBV6-5	.	TRBJ2-7	.	TGTGCCAGCAGCGAGGGGCGTCTCAGGTCCTACGAGCAGTACTTC	CASSEGRLRSYEQYF
TRBV5-1	.	TRBJ2-2	.	TGCGCCAGCAGCCCCGAAAGGCCCATGGACACCGGGGAGCTGTTTTTT	CASSPERPMDTGELFF
TRBV7-2	.	TRBJ2-7	.	TGTGCCAGCAGCCCCAGGAGGGTCTACGAGCAGTACTTC	CASSPRRVYEQYF